This is a list of T cell receptor beta chains from one sample in a study of OX40 agonist ivuxolimab in advanced cancers. Libraries were prepared by immunoSEQ multiplex PCR; TCRdb keeps only in-frame clonotypes and omits some of them. The data show about 90,000 clones, with around 85% seen just once and 1.3% to 1.5% held by the top ten. The material was CD4+ or CD8+ T cells sorted from blood, obtained in a trial of the OX40 agonist ivuxolimab. These receptors originate from an adult with an advanced solid tumor such as melanoma, head and neck, liver or kidney cancer. The CDR3 runs from the conserved cysteine through the conserved F or W. Fields, in order: D gene, J gene, clone size, V gene, CDR3 protein. D genes are given only for firm matches. Size is omitted from some rows. Given values are once, few, many or a class for expanded clones.

NA | TRBJ2-7 | NA | TRBV5-6 | CASSLLNSLSEQYF
NA | TRBJ2-7 | NA | TRBV30 | CAWSAYLYEQYF
TRBD2 | TRBJ2-3 | NA | TRBV7-9 | CASRARLAGESTDTQYF
NA | TRBJ2-3 | NA | TRBV7-3 | CASSLEQGTSGGTQYF
TRBD2 | TRBJ2-7 | once | TRBV5-1 | CASSQTSGSSYEQYF
TRBD1 | TRBJ1-1 | NA | TRBV11-2 | CASFTTGRTEAFF
TRBD2 | TRBJ2-1 | NA | TRBV30 | CAWRSAGVGEQFF
NA | TRBJ1-3 | NA | TRBV7-2 | CASSLAGGAGRGNTIYF
NA | TRBJ2-7 | NA | TRBV30 | CAWYRTRDGEQYF
NA | TRBJ1-6 | NA | TRBV6-5 | CASTRNGLVGSPLHF
TRBD2 | TRBJ2-3 | NA | TRBV7-3 | CASSLGLAGGADTQYF
TRBD1 | TRBJ2-6 | NA | TRBV30 | CAWQGGQSLSGANVLTF
NA | TRBJ1-4 | NA | TRBV28 | CASSRDGDASTNEKLFF
NA | TRBJ2-7 | NA | TRBV5-4 | CASSLERNSYEQYF
NA | TRBJ1-2 | NA | TRBV21-1 | CASLPGQSNYGYTF